These 25 T cell receptor beta chains originate from one sample sequenced in a study of shared clonotypes between healthy human individuals (TCRdb year 2020). CD8 naive samples were obtained by positive selection for CCR7 among CD45RO-negative cells, yielding a CD45RA+CCR7+ population from which TemRA cells were excluded. Library method: the immunoSEQ multiplex PCR assay. This is the immuneACCESS table as TCRdb keeps it, with only in-frame sequences that have V and J called. A part of the clones is gone; compared with another copy, unresolved V genes explain less than half, and the rest is unexplained. Counted in this sample were some 600,000 clones; about 96% of them appeared once. Jointly, the top ten make up 0.11% of the sample. Sequences were obtained from naive CD8+ T cells sorted from blood. The cell subset or site label corresponds to: CD45RA+CCR7+. Receptor source: a woman in her twenties or thirties in good health.

The rearrangement links TRBV14 to TRBJ1-2; D call uncertain. The CDR3 sequence is 16 residues long. CDR1 is SGHDN, CDR2 FVKESK, per germline. V was trimmed by 0 bases and J by 2 bases, leaving 13 bases between them. The CDR3 region has the DNA TGTGCCAGCAGCCAAGAAGCCGGGGATTGGAACTATGGCTACACCTTC. This gives the protein CASSQEAGDWNYGYTF.

This chain uses TRBV7-8 with TRBJ1-2, with 8 bases matching TRBD1. The J segment lost 3 bases and the V segment lost 6 bases, leaving 9 bases of the junction unmatched. Germline V gene lookup returns CDR1 SGHVS and CDR2 FQNEAQ. The CDR3 is 15 residues long. The CDR3 bases are TGTGCCAGCAGTTCTGCTCGGACAGGGCACTATGGCTACACCTTC. The encoded protein is CASSSARTGHYGYTF.

The genes are TRBV2 and TRBJ2-1, with TRBD2 matching over 10 bases. CDR3 size: 18 residues. V lost 4 bases and J lost 7; bases outside the gene matches: 16. Germline CDR1 and CDR2: SNHLY and FYNNEI. The CDR3 reads CASSVLAGEVTTRNEQFF. The CDR3 region has the DNA TGTGCCAGCAGTGTCCTAGCGGGAGAAGTCACTACGAGGAATGAGCAGTTCTTC.

The chain joins TRBV6-5 to TRBJ1-1; the match to TRBD1 covers 7 bases. Trimming removed 2 bases from V and 6 bases from J; junction bases left unmatched: 9. The CDR3 is made up of 15 amino acids. Germline loops: CDR1 MNHEY, CDR2 SVGAGI. CDR3 DNA: TGTGCCAGCAGTTACGAAACGACAGGGATCGCTGAAGCTTTCTTT. This sequence encodes CASSYETTGIAEAFF.

The chain carries TRBV9 and TRBJ2-3; D perhaps matches TRBD2 (5 bases). Per the germline V gene, CDR1 is SGDLS and CDR2 is YYNGEE. This CDR3 spans 16 amino acids. Trimming removed 3 bases at V and 6 bases at J, with 20 bases between. CDR3 amino acids: CASSGEDPRVSDTQYF. DNA for the CDR3: TGTGCCAGCAGCGGAGAAGACCCGAGGGTTTCGGATACGCAGTATTTT.

The V call is TRBV5-6, the J call TRBJ1-1, with 7 positions matching TRBD1. The germline CDR1 and CDR2 sequences are SGHDT and YYEEEE. The CDR3 spans 16 residues. V shed 3 bases and J 6 bases; nucleotides not matched to a gene: 14. The DNA for the CDR3 is TGTGCCAGCAGCTCGTCCGGAGGGACAGCCGGAGCTGAAGCTTTCTTT. Translated, it gives CASSSSGGTAGAEAFF. Combining the CDR3 with reference TRBV5-6 and TRBJ1-1 gives the whole variable domain DAGVTQSPTHLIKTRGQQVTLRCSPKSGHDTVSWYQQALGQGPQFIFQYYEEEERQRGNFPDRFSGHQFPNYSSELNVNALLLGDSALYLCASSSSGGTAGAEAFFGQGTRLTVV.

V gene TRBV13 combines with J gene TRBJ1-2; 9 nucleotides agree with TRBD1. Per germline, CDR1 PRHDT and CDR2 FYEKMQ (reference sequence). V lost 0 bases to trimming and J lost 7 bases; unmatched junction nucleotides: 12. The CDR3 runs to 17 residues. The DNA for the CDR3 is TGTGCCAGCAGCTTAGGTGGACAGGGGACCCTACTTGGTGGCTACACCTTC. Translation: CASSLGGQGTLLGGYTF.

This chain uses TRBV2 with TRBJ2-5; D is possibly TRBD1 (6 bases). The CDR3 covers 13 residues. V gave up 6 bases and J gave up 5 bases, with 13 bases separating them. Looked up from germline, CDR1 is SNHLY and CDR2 is FYNNEI. This chain's CDR3 is CASRGWGQETQYF. The CDR3 nucleotides are TGTGCCAGCAGAGGTTGGGGGCAGGAGACCCAGTACTTC.

This clone was counted between two and nine times. The rearrangement joins TRBV7-9 to TRBJ1-1; D gene uncertain. The V gene's germline CDR1 is SEHNR and CDR2 FQNEAQ (reference sequence). The CDR3 is 12 residues long. Trimming removed 2 bases at V and 4 bases at J, with 5 bases between. The CDR3, as DNA: TGTGCCAGCAGCTTAATTGGCACTGAAGCTTTCTTT. Its protein product is CASSLIGTEAFF.

This chain links TRBV5-6 with TRBJ1-6, with a possible D match to TRBD1 (6 bases). Germline V gene lookup returns CDR1 SGHDT and CDR2 YYEEEE. V was trimmed by 4 bases and J by 8 bases, leaving 19 bases between them. CDR3 size: 16 residues. The CDR3, as DNA: TGTGCCAGCAGCGCCGCCGGACAAGGGGGATATTCACCCCTCCACTTT. This gives the protein CASSAAGQGGYSPLHF.

The CDR3 sequence: CASSLSPGQPQHF. The DNA for the CDR3 is TGTGCCAGCAGTTTAAGTCCGGGGCAGCCCCAGCATTTT. This chain connects TRBV27 to TRBJ1-5; no clear D. V was clipped by 2 bases and J by 7 bases, with 9 bases between them. CDR1 is MNHEY and CDR2 is SMNVEV in the germline V gene (reference sequence). The length of the CDR3 is 13 residues.

This chain joins TRBV28 and TRBJ2-1; a weak D match, TRBD2 (8 bases). The germline V gene encodes CDR1 MDHEN and CDR2 SYDVKM. The CDR3 spans 14 residues. V was clipped by 5 bases and J by 9 bases, with 17 bases between them. CDR3: CASSLQQGTSEQFF. CDR3 nucleotide sequence: TGTGCCAGCAGTCTCCAACAGGGGACTAGTGAGCAGTTCTTC.

The chain recombines TRBV19 with TRBJ2-1, with 10 bases matching TRBD1. This CDR3 spans 14 amino acids. V lost 3 bases and J lost 7; bases outside the gene matches: 3. The germline V gene encodes CDR1 LNHDA and CDR2 SQIVND (reference sequence). The DNA of the CDR3 is TGTGCCAGTAGTATGGGACAGGGGACTAATGAGCAGTTCTTC. Translating it yields CASSMGQGTNEQFF.

The gene calls are TRBV11-2 and TRBJ2-7; D might be TRBD2 (5 bases). Deletions cut 5 bases from V and 2 bases from J, with 10 bases between. CDR3 size: 13 residues. In germline, CDR1 is SGHAT, CDR2 FQNNGV. CDR3 DNA sequence: TGTGCCAGCAGCCCCAGCGGAACCTACGAGCAGTACTTC. Protein product: CASSPSGTYEQYF.

CDR3: CASSLGGTVAGHEQYF. The CDR3 bases are TGTGCCAGCAGCTTAGGGGGAACGGTGGCGGGACACGAGCAGTACTTC. The rearrangement uses TRBV7-8 and TRBJ2-7; tentatively, D is TRBD2 (6 bases). Germline-derived CDR1 and CDR2 are SGHVS and FQNEAQ. V was trimmed by 1 base and J by 5 bases, leaving 18 bases between them. The CDR3 runs 16 residues.

The rearrangement uses TRBV2 and TRBJ2-7, with 8 positions matching TRBD1. This CDR3 is 15 amino acids long. Losses at the gene ends were 1 base for V and 0 bases for J; bases not matched to a gene: 2. Germline loops: CDR1 SNHLY, CDR2 FYNNEI. The CDR3 reads CASSEGTGSSYEQYF. The CDR3 DNA reads as TGTGCCAGCAGTGAAGGGACAGGGAGCTCCTACGAGCAGTACTTC. Combining the CDR3 with reference TRBV2 and TRBJ2-7 gives the whole variable domain EPEVTQTPSHQVTQMGQEVILRCVPISNHLYFYWYRQILGQKVEFLVSFYNNEISEKSEIFDDQFSVERPDGSNFTLKIRSTKLEDSAMYFCASSEGTGSSYEQYFGPGTRLTVT.

The V call is TRBV6-4, the J call TRBJ2-1; D uncertain. V was clipped by 4 bases and J by 10 bases, with 14 bases between them. There are 13 residues in the CDR3. Per germline, CDR1 MRHNA and CDR2 SNTAGT. CDR3 residues: CASSVGPRAEQFF. CDR3 in DNA: TGTGCCAGCAGTGTAGGGCCCCGAGCCGAGCAGTTCTTC.

V usage is TRBV7-8 and J usage is TRBJ1-5; 7 bases line up with TRBD1. Germline CDR1 is SGHVS and CDR2 is FQNEAQ. The junction had 6 bases not matched to a gene; V was cut back by 3 bases and J by 4 bases. This CDR3 has 15 amino acids. The CDR3 DNA is TGTGCCAGCAGCTTTTGGACAGGTGGGAATCAGCCCCAGCATTTT. Encoded protein: CASSFWTGGNQPQHF.

The J gene is TRBJ1-3, the V gene TRBV28, with 8 bases identical to TRBD1. V lost 10 bases to trimming and J lost 8 bases; unmatched junction nucleotides: 16. Germline V lookup: CDR1 MDHEN, CDR2 SYDVKM. The CDR3 loop spans 15 amino acids. The CDR3, as DNA: TGTGCCACTATACAATACCAGGGGGCTAGGGACACCATATATTTT. This sequence encodes CATIQYQGARDTIYF. Full variable domain (remainder filled in from reference TRBV28 and TRBJ1-3): DVKVTQSSRYLVKRTGEKVFLECVQDMDHENMFWYRQDPGLGLRLIYFSYDVKMKEKGDIPEGYSVSREKKERFSLILESASTNQTSMYLCATIQYQGARDTIYFGEGSWLTVV.

The chain combines TRBV28 with TRBJ2-7; D perhaps matches TRBD1 (6 bases). The CDR3 is 15 amino acids. Germline loops: CDR1 MDHEN, CDR2 SYDVKM. Trimming cost V 5 bases and J 3 bases, with 17 bases left between them. In DNA form, the CDR3 reads TGTGCCAGCAGTACTGGACAGACCCCGGTCTACGAGCAGTACTTC. Its translation is CASSTGQTPVYEQYF.

This rearrangement joins TRBV6-5 to TRBJ2-1, with 7 positions matching TRBD2. This CDR3 spans 16 amino acids. Per the germline V gene, CDR1 is MNHEY and CDR2 is SVGAGI. V lost 0 bases to trimming and J lost 8 bases; unmatched junction nucleotides: 10. CDR3 in DNA: TGTGCCAGCAGTTACTCGAGTGGCGGGAGCAGAGATGAGCAGTTCTTC. Residues: CASSYSSGGSRDEQFF.

CDR3 residues: CASSLNHNEQFF. CDR3 coding DNA: TGTGCCAGCAGCCTAAACCACAATGAGCAGTTCTTC. The chain carries TRBV7-8 and TRBJ2-1; D gene ambiguous. CDR3 length: 12 amino acids. Germline lookup yields CDR1 SGHVS and CDR2 FQNEAQ. With 5 bases removed from V and 5 bases from J, the gap between germline ends came to 7 bases.

This clone appeared a single time. The chain combines TRBV4-2 with TRBJ2-7, with a weak D call TRBD2 (6 bases). This CDR3 spans 14 amino acids. V gave up 0 bases and J gave up 3 bases, with 9 bases separating them. The germline gives CDR1 LGHNA, CDR2 YNFKEQ. In DNA form, the CDR3 reads TGTGCCAGCAGCCAAGAGGAGGGTGTCTACGAGCAGTACTTC. Translated, it gives CASSQEEGVYEQYF.

The chain carries TRBV18 and TRBJ2-7; possibly TRBD2 for D (6 bases). Deletions cut 0 bases from V and 1 base from J, with 7 bases between. The CDR3 spans 14 residues. From germline, CDR1 is KGHSH and CDR2 LQKENI. CDR3 nucleotide sequence: TGTGCCAGCTCACCACCGGGGGGTTCCTACGAGCAGTACTTC. Translation gives CASSPPGGSYEQYF.

V usage is TRBV2 and J usage is TRBJ1-2; D gene unclear. Germline V gives CDR1 SNHLY, CDR2 FYNNEI. The CDR3 runs to 17 residues. Trimming shortened V by 2 bases and J by 4 bases, and 20 bases separated the two germline ends. The CDR3 sequence: CASSEREEFRKFYGYTF. The CDR3 nucleotides read TGTGCCAGCAGTGAAAGGGAGGAGTTCAGGAAGTTCTATGGCTACACCTTC.